Below are 7 T cell receptor beta chains sequenced from a single sample in a study of TIL therapy for anti-PD-1-resistant metastatic lung cancer. Sample time point: pre-treatment sample, taken before nivolumab and TIL therapy. The immunoSEQ assay was v3. Libraries were prepared by immunoSEQ multiplex PCR; TCRdb keeps only in-frame clonotypes and omits some of them. The sample holds around 55,000 clones, over 75% seen once. Sequenced material: blood, taken at baseline. Receptors were obtained from a person between 25 and 79 years old with non-small cell lung cancer.

The chain has TRBV13 and TRBJ2-7; a weak D match, TRBD2 (6 bases). The ends were cut back, 1 base at V and 5 bases at J, with 15 bases in the middle. CDR1 and CDR2 from the germline V gene are PRHDT and FYEKMQ (reference sequence). This CDR3 has 15 amino acids. As DNA, the CDR3 is TGTGCCAGCAGCTTAGACGGGAGAGGGGAGGACGAGCAGTACTTC. This translates into CASSLDGRGEDEQYF.

This clone was seen only once. This chain joins TRBV27 and TRBJ2-7; TRBD2 aligns across 8 bases. The germline CDR1 and CDR2 sequences are MNHEY and SMNVEV (reference sequence). With V trimmed by 2 bases and J by 4 bases, 7 bases remained unmatched. The CDR3 extends over 15 amino acids. CDR3 protein: CASSLEASGFYEQYF. In nucleotides, the CDR3 is TGTGCCAGCAGTTTAGAGGCTAGCGGGTTTTACGAGCAGTACTTC.

V and J are TRBV6-2 or TRBV6-3 and TRBJ2-3; maybe TRBD2 (6 bases). The CDR3 sequence is 15 residues long. V was cut by 2 bases and J by 5 bases, with 14 bases left in between. Germline V gene lookup returns CDR1 MNHEY and CDR2 SVGEGT. The CDR3 bases are TGTGCCAGCAGTTACGTGGGAGGCGAGGGAGATACGCAGTATTTT. This translates into CASSYVGGEGDTQYF.

The rearrangement joins TRBV11-2 to TRBJ2-3; the D is unclear. The V gene lost 2 bases and the J gene lost 2 bases, with 11 bases spanning the gap. The CDR3 extends over 15 amino acids. Per the germline V gene, CDR1 is SGHAT and CDR2 is FQNNGV. CDR3 sequence: CASSLKGSYTDTQYF. The CDR3 DNA reads as TGTGCCAGCAGCTTAAAGGGCAGCTACACAGATACGCAGTATTTT.

The chain links TRBV4-1 to TRBJ2-3, with D possibly TRBD2 on 5 matching bases. V lost 0 bases and J 4 bases, leaving 17 bases between the germline ends. The germline V gene has CDR1 MGHRA and CDR2 YSYEKL. The CDR3 loop spans 17 amino acids. The CDR3, as DNA: TGCGCCAGCAGCCAAGAGAGGTTTTCGAGGGATTCAGATACGCAGTATTTT. Translation gives CASSQERFSRDSDTQYF.

This rearrangement joins TRBV9 to TRBJ2-2, with 8 bases matching TRBD2. Germline values: CDR1 SGDLS, CDR2 YYNGEE. This CDR3 contains 18 residues. After removal of 4 bases from V and 2 bases from J, the junction contained 13 bases not matched to a gene. The CDR3 loop is CASSPRGSGTPNTGELFF. In nucleotides, the CDR3 is TGTGCCAGCAGCCCCCGGGGTAGCGGGACTCCCAACACCGGGGAGCTGTTTTTT.

The chain recombines TRBV27 with TRBJ2-1, with D possibly TRBD1 on 5 matching bases. The CDR3 runs 15 residues. Looked up from germline, CDR1 is MNHEY and CDR2 is SMNVEV (reference sequence). The V end lost 8 bases, the J end lost 4 bases, and 18 bases lay between the germline ends. CDR3 bases: TGTGCCAGCTTTAAAGAATCCCAGGGATACAATGAGCAGTTCTTC. It is translated as CASFKESQGYNEQFF.